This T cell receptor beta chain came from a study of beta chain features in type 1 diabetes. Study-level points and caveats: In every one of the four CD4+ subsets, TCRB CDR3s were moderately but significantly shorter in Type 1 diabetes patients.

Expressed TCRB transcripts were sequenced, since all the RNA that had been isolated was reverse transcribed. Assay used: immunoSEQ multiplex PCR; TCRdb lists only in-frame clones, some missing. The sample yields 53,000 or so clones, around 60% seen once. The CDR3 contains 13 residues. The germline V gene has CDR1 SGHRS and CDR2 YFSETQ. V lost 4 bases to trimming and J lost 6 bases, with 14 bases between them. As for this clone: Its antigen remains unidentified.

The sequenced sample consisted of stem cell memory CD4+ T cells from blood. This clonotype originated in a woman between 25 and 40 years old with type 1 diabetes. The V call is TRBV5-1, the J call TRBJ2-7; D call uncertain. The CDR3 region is CASSPGYGVEQYF. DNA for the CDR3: TGCGCCAGCAGCCCAGGTTACGGCGTCGAGCAGTACTTC.